The entry that follows covers one TCR beta chain sequence. The target of this receptor is not known. Within one base of it there is no much larger clone, and no base qualities were kept. This sample was included in a study of cytomegalovirus exposure and HLA in healthy donors (dated by TCRdb to the late 2010s). As for the study more broadly: An earlier analysis of approximately 640 of the donors reported 250 to 300 Gb of sequence data and roughly 110 million unique TCR beta sequences from 150 million to 200 million T cells. The study aimed to test whether signatures of past pathogen exposure could be identified by cataloging public T cell receptors. To predict cytomegalovirus infection status, the study brought together high-throughput TCR immunosequencing, statistical association of individual TCRs with disease status, and machine learning. Every repertoire in the discovery cohort had been generated on one and the same sequencing platform. Typing coverage varied by locus: roughly 629-640 donors for A, B, C, DRB1 and DQB1; approximately 520 for DQA1; over 600 for DPA1; approximately 470 for DPB1. An early release covering roughly 640 HLA-typed donors comprised roughly 300 gigabases of sequencing data and around 85 million unique TCR sequences. A separate validation cohort of 100 to 150 different subjects was used in addition to the 666-subject first cohort. Using immunosequencing, the study profiled T cell repertoires from fewer than 850 subjects and related those repertoires to cytomegalovirus serostatus. A later genetic analysis took genome-wide SNP genotypes for about three fifths of the 666 donors and used that subset as a discovery cohort. Among about 400 genotyped donors of the cohort, an average of about 240,000 unique TCR beta nucleotide sequences was sequenced per donor, of which about 20% were non-productive. HLA typing covered class I and class II loci at four-digit resolution. Because of strong linkage in the cohort, 4 to 6 DR-DQ haplotypes were treated as single units for association and clustering. Rather than using new phenotypic data, the later analysis identified candidate immune exposures from TCR beta sequences and from how often those sequences occurred across donors. In an earlier analysis of 587 of the donors, high-throughput TCR beta sequencing was used to judge whether each TCR beta V gene segment behaved as functional or pseudogenic. In a later analysis, previously published TCR beta repertoires from 600 to 850 donors were re-analyzed and high-resolution HLA genotyping was added so that TCR occurrence patterns could be studied. Donor age, sex, ethnicity and CMV serostatus were collected together with the repertoire data. The genetic ancestry cluster associated with self-reported Caucasian donors included around four fifths of the roughly 400 genotyped donors. What the research found in general, with its limitations: Correlated functional status among segregating V segments might reflect linkage disequilibrium, but an unknown experimental factor could not be ruled out. Because HLA typing was unavailable for some donors at each locus, only the typed subset was used in association tests. Some IMGT-functional V segments, including TRBV6-2 and TRBV6-3, could not be told apart with the 87-base-pair reads, so those segments were excluded. For the cohort, immune exposure information was limited to CMV serostatus. The authors suggested that the approach could potentially be generalized to other disease states and immunological phenotypes. The classifier was reported to diagnose cytomegalovirus status with high specificity and sensitivity in both the original cohort and the validation cohort. A later analysis reported that several top co-occurrence clusters appeared linked to parvovirus B19, influenza, CMV and Epstein-Barr virus. In a later analysis, TCR association rates were found to vary across HLA loci, with the most associated TCRs seen for DRB1 alleles and the fewest for HLA-C alleles. In vitro tests confirmed that three of the cytomegalovirus-associated TCR beta chains recognize cytomegalovirus antigens. In this cohort, only TCR beta chains were sequenced, and detectable features were limited by the absence of alpha or paired-chain data. An earlier analysis of around 500 of the donors showed that most TCR beta V segments appeared in productive rearrangements either about 90% or about 30% of the time, which broadly matched IMGT annotations. Specific HLA alleles were associated with 15,000 to 20,000 TCR beta sequences at a false discovery rate of 0.05 in a later analysis. A later analysis found that HLA-associated TCR beta chains were more clonally expanded and had lower generation probabilities than equally common non-associated chains. Sequencing depth was assumed to be roughly uniform across donors in the presence/absence analyses, though that assumption may not hold. Strong co-occurrence of HLA alleles, especially DR and DQ, made assigning TCR associations to individual alleles difficult. According to a later analysis, most CMV-associated TCR beta chains appeared to be HLA-restricted, and the HLA associations seemed to be driven largely by CMV exposure. Because counts were too low, about 18 rarely observed V segments, including chromosome 9 orphons, were left out of the earlier analysis of several hundred of the donors. A later genetic analysis associated a missense DCLRE1C variant with V-gene and J-gene trimming of TCR beta chains, and an independent cohort replicated the association. Most TCR sequences were seen in very few donors, while some public TCRs were found in many individuals. In the study, some 180 TCR beta chains were listed as associated with cytomegalovirus. A cluster of highly shared sequence variants was judged likely to represent a technical artifact of the sequencing pipeline. According to a later genetic analysis, donors in an Asian-associated ancestry cluster had fewer N-insertions in productive TCRs than the roughly 670-donor mean. A further reported finding was that TCR beta sequences accurately predicted the HLA-A and HLA-B alleles for most subjects in the first cohort.

V ends up 1 base short and J 3 bases short, with an unmatched junction base count of 1. The CDR3 measures 13 amino acids from cysteine to phenylalanine. The kept DNA is CDR3 alone, 39 bases in frame from the first base. For CDR1 and CDR2, the germline V gene (reference sequence) lists GTSNPN and SVGIG. Library method: the immunoSEQ multiplex PCR assay. A mixture of 60 forward primers for TCR Vbeta segments and 13 reverse primers for TCR Jbeta segments was used in the multiplex PCR. A multiplex PCR assay on genomic DNA amplified the CDR3 region of rearranged TCR beta genes. The amplified TCR beta libraries were sequenced on the Illumina HiSeq System as 87-base-pair reads. Processing in the source paper ran as follows. A later analysis tallied around 87 million unique TCR beta chains across the 550 to 850 repertoires, and about 10 million of those chains were shared by two or more donors. To remove PCR and sequencing errors, raw reads were error-corrected and collapsed into unique sequences using a nearest-neighbor algorithm that merged closely related sequences. Alignment of CDR3 sequences to IMGT reference sequences was used to assign V, D and J gene segments. For a sequence to be retained, a match of at least six nucleotides was required to both a V gene segment and a J gene segment. Rearrangements were classified as productive when the CDR3 lacked stop codons and remained in frame with V and J, and all other rearrangements were classified as non-productive. Following IMGT convention, CDR3 was defined as the stretch from the second conserved V-encoded cysteine up to the conserved J-encoded phenylalanine. In an earlier analysis of around 540 of the donors, sequences lacking an unambiguous match to a single V gene segment were excluded. An earlier analysis of some 500 of the donors classified V segments as functional when productive rearrangements were above 56.7% and as segregating when the standard deviation between donors was above 5%. To diagnose cytomegalovirus status from the catalog of TCR beta chain sequences, a statistical classification framework was built. In a later analysis, TCR nucleotide sequences were compared against IMGT/GENE-DB human TR gene sequences so that V and J genes could be assigned. In a later analysis, CDR3 sequences and most-parsimonious VDJ recombination scenarios were assigned using the TCRdist pipeline. In a later analysis, each TCR beta chain was defined by its CDR3 amino acid sequence together with its V-gene family, and reads lacking a unique V-gene family were excluded. A later analysis removed 500 to 650 highly shared, low-generation-probability nucleotide sequences to deal with suspected cross-contamination and a sequencing artifact. In a later analysis, a clonal expansion index for each public chain was calculated from normalized within-repertoire ranks of inferred template counts. In a later analysis, generation probabilities were computed using a VDJ recombination model fitted to out-of-frame rearrangements, and the results were checked against IGoR. In a later analysis, TCR-TCR, TCR-HLA and TCR-CMV co-occurrence was scored with hypergeometric tests, and a repertoire-size bias correction was applied to TCR pairs. In a later analysis, false discovery rates were estimated by permuting HLA or CMV assignments 20 times. In a later analysis, co-occurring TCRs were grouped using DBSCAN, and TCRdist sequence similarity was added for clustering within HLA-allele-positive subsets. Repertoires with fewer than 30,000 or more than 120,000 public chains, plus five repertoires with anomalous nucleotide sharing, were excluded from co-occurrence clustering. TCRdb stores this immuneACCESS table with in-frame sequences only. Part of the clones is absent; in the studies checked, under half of the shortfall reflects unresolved V genes, and no reason is known for the rest. V and J calls and clone size are those listed in that table; D and trimming were worked out from the DNA. The sample includes roughly 200,000 clones, with around 73% observed a single time. The ten largest clones capture under 3% of the sample.

The cohort was made up of 650 to 700 healthy bone marrow donors. All cohort members were sampled while nominally healthy, although unrecorded immune exposures were likely present. The donor was CMV seronegative and belonged to the group of more than 300 seronegative cohort members. A peripheral blood sample was provided by each donor, and peripheral blood mononuclear cells were used for TCR beta sequencing. The Qiagen DNeasy Blood Extraction Kit was used to extract genomic DNA from the blood cell samples. The source is a woman younger than 45 in good health and CMV-seronegative. The chain links TRBV30 with TRBJ2-7, with 9 middle bases fitting TRBD1. The sequenced sample consisted of PBMCs. The CDR3 region has the sequence CAWSGTGVYEQYF. DNA sequence: TGTGCCTGGAGTGGGACAGGGGTCTACGAGCAGTACTTC.